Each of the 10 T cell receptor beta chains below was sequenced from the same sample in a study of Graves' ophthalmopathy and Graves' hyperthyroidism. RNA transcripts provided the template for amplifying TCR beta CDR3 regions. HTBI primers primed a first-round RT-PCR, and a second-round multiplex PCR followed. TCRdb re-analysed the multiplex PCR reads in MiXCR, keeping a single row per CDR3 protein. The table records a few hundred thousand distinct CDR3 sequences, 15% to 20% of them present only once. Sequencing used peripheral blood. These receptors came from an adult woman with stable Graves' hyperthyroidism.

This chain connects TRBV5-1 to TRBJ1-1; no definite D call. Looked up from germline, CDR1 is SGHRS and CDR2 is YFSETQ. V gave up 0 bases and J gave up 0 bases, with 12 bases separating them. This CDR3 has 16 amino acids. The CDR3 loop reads CASSLGSAGLNTEAFF. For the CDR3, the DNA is TGCGCCAGCAGCTTGGGATCCGCCGGCTTGAACACTGAAGCTTTCTTT.

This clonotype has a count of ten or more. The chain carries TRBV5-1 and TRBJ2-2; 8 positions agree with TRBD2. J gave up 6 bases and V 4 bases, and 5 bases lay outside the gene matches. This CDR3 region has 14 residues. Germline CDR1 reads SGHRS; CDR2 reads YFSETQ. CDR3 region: CASSAGGAAGELFF. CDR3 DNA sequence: TGCGCCAGCAGCGCCGGGGGGGCCGCCGGGGAGCTGTTTTTT.

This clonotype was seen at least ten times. Written as DNA, the CDR3 is TGTGCCAGCAGTGCCCGAACACTAGCGGGGCTCTCCTACGAGCAGTACTTC. Protein product: CASSARTLAGLSYEQYF. The chain is built from TRBV6-2 or TRBV6-3 and TRBJ2-7; 10 bases are shared with TRBD2. After removal of 5 bases from V and 0 bases from J, the junction contained 10 bases not matched to a gene. This CDR3 spans 17 amino acids. Germline values: CDR1 MNHEY, CDR2 SVGEGT.

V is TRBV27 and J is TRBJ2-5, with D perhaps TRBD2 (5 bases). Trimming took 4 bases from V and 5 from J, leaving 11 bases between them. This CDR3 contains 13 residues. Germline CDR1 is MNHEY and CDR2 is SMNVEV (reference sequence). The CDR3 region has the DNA TGTGCCAGCAGTTGGGGAGCGTACGAGACCCAGTACTTC. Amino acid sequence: CASSWGAYETQYF.

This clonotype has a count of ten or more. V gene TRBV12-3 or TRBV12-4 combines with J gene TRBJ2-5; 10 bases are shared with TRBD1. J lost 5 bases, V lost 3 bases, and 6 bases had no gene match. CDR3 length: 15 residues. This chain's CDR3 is CASSFDGTGDETQYF. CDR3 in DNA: TGTGCCAGCAGTTTCGACGGGACAGGGGATGAGACCCAGTACTTC.

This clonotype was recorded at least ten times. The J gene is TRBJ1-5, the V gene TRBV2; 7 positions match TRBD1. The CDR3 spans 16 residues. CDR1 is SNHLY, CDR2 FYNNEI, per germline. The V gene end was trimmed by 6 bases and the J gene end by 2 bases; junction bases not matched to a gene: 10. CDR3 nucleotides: TGTGCCAGCAGCGGGGACAGCTTCTATGGCAATCAGCCCCAGCATTTT. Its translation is CASSGDSFYGNQPQHF.

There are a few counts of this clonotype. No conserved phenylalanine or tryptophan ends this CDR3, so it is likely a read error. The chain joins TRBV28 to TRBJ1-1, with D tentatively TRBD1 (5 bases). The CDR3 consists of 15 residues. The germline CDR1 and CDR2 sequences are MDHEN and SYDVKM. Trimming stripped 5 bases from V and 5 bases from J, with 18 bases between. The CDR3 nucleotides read TGTGCCAGCAGTCCTAGTCAGGGCTTGAGGACTGAAGCTTTCTAT. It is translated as CASSPSQGLRTEAFY.

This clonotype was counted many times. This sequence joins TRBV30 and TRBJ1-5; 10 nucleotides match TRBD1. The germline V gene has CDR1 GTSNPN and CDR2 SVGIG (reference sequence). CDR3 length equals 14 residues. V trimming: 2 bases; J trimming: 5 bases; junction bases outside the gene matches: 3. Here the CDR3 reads CAWSQDRGDQPQHF. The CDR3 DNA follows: TGTGCCTGGAGTCAGGACAGGGGGGATCAGCCCCAGCATTTT.

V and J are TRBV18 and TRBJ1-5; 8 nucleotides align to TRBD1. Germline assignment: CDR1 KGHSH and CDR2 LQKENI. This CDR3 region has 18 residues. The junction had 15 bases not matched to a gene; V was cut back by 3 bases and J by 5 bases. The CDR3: CASSPGAGQGIAHQPQHF. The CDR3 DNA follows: TGTGCCAGCTCACCCGGCGCAGGACAGGGTATAGCACATCAGCCCCAGCATTTT.

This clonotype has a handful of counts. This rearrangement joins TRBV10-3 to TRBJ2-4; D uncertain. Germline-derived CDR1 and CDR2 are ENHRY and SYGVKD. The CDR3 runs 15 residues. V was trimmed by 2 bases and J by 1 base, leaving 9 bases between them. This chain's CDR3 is CAISEPGMAKNIQYF. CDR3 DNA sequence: TGTGCCATCAGTGAGCCCGGTATGGCCAAAAACATTCAGTACTTC.